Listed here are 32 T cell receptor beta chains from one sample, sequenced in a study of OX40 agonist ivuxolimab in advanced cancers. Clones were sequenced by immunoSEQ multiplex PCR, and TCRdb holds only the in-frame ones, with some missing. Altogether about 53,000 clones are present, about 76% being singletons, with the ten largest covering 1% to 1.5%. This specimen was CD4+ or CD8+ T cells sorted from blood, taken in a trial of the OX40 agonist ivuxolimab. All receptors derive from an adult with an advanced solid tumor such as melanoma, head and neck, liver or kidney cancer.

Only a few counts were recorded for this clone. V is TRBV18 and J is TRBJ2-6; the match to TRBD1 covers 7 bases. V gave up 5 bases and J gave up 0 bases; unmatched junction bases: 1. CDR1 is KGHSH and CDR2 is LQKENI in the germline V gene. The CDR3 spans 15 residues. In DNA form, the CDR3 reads TGTGCCAGCTCAGGGACAGTCTCTGGGGCCAACGTCCTGACTTTC. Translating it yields CASSGTVSGANVLTF.

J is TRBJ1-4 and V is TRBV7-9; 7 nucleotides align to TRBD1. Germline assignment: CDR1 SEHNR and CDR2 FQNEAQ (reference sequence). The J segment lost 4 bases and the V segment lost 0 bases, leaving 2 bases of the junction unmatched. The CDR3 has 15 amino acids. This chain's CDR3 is CASSLAGQSNEKLFF. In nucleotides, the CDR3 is TGTGCCAGCAGCTTAGCGGGACAGAGTAATGAAAAACTGTTTTTT.

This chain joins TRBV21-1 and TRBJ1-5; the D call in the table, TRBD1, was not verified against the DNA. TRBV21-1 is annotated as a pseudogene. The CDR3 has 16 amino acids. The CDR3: CASSKDNRNSNQPQHF. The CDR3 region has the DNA TGTGCCAGCAGCAAAGATAACAGGAATAGCAATCAGCCCCAGCATTTT.

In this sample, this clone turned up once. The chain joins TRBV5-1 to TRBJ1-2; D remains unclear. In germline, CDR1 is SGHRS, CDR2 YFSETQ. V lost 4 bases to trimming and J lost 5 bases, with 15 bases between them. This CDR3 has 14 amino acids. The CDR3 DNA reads TGCGCCAGCAGCGAACTAGGGCGAGGGTATGGCTACACCTTC. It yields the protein CASSELGRGYGYTF.

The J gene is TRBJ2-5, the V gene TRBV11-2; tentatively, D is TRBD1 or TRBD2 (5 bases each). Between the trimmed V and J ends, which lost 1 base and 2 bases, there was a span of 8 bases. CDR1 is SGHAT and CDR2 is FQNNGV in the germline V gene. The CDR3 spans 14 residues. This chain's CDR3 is CASSLGWGQETQYF. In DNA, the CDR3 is TGTGCCAGCAGCTTAGGCTGGGGGCAAGAGACCCAGTACTTC.

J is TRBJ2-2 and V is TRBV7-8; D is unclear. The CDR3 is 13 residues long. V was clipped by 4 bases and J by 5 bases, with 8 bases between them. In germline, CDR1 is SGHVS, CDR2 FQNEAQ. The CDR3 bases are TGTGCCAGCAGCTCCACGGAGACCGGGGAGCTGTTTTTT. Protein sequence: CASSSTETGELFF.

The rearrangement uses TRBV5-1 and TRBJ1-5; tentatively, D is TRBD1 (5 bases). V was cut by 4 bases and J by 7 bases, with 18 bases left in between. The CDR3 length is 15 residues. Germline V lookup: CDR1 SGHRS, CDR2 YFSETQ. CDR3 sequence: CASSGGTAPGQPQHF. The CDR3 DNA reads TGCGCCAGCAGCGGCGGGACCGCACCCGGCCAGCCCCAGCATTTT. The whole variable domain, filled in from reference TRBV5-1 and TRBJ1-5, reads KAGVTQTPRYLIKTRGQQVTLSCSPISGHRSVSWYQQTPGQGLQFLFEYFSETQRNKGNFPGRFSGRQFSNSRSEMNVSTLELGDSALYLCASSGGTAPGQPQHFGDGTRLSIL.

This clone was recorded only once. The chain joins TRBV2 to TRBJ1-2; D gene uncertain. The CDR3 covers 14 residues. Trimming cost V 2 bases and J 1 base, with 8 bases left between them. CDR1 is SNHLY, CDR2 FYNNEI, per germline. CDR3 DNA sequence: TGTGCCAGCAGTGAAACCGACAATAACTATGGCTACACCTTC. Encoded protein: CASSETDNNYGYTF.

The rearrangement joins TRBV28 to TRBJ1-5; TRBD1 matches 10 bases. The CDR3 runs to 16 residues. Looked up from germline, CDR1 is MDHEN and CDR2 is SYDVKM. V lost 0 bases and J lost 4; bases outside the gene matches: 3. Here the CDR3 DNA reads TGTGCCAGCAGTTTATGGACAGGGGGCTTGAATCAGCCCCAGCATTTT. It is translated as CASSLWTGGLNQPQHF.

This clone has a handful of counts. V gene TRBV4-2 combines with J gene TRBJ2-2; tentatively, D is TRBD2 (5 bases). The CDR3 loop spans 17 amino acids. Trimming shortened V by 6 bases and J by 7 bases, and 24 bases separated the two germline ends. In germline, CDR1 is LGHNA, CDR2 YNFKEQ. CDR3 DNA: TGTGCCAGCAGTCCAGTAGTAGCACAGAAAGGAGGCGGGGAGCTGTTTTTT. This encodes CASSPVVAQKGGGELFF.

The CDR3 reads CATHVGGEVQPQHF. Here the CDR3 DNA reads TGTGCCACCCACGTTGGCGGGGAGGTTCAGCCCCAGCATTTT. The J gene is TRBJ1-5, the V gene TRBV6-1; D remains ambiguous. The V gene's germline CDR1 is MNHNS and CDR2 SASEGT. Trimming pared 10 bases from V and 6 bases from J, leaving 19 bases between. The CDR3 sequence is 14 residues long.

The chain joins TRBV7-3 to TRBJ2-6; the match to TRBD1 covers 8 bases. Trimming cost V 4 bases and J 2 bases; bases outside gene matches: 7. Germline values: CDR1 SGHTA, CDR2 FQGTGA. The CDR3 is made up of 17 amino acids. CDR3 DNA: TGTGCCAGCAGCTCGCCCTCAGGGGGCCCTGGGGCCAACGTCCTGACTTTC. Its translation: CASSSPSGGPGANVLTF.

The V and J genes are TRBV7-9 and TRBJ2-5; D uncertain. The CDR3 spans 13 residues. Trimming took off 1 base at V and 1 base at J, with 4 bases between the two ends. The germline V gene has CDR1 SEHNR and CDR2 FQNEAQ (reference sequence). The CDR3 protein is CASSLVSQETQYF. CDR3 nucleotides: TGTGCCAGCAGCTTAGTCAGCCAAGAGACCCAGTACTTC.

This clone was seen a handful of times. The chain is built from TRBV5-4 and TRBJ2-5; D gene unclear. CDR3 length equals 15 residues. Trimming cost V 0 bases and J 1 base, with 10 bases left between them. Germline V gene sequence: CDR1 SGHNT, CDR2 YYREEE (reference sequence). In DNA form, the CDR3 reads TGTGCCAGCAGCTTGGGAGGAAAACTCCAAGAGACCCAGTACTTC. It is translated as CASSLGGKLQETQYF.

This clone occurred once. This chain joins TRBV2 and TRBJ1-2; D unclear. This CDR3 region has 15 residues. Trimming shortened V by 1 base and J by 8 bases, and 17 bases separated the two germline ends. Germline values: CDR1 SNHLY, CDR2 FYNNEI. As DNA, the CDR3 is TGTGCCAGCAGTGAAGGACCCGGGCGGTCGTGGGGCTACACCTTC. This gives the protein CASSEGPGRSWGYTF.

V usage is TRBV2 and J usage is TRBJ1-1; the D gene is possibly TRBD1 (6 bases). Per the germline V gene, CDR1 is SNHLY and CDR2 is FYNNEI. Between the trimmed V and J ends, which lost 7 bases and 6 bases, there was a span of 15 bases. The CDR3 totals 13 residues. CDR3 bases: TGTGCCAGCACCTCAGGCACAGGGCCTGAAGCTTTCTTT. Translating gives CASTSGTGPEAFF.

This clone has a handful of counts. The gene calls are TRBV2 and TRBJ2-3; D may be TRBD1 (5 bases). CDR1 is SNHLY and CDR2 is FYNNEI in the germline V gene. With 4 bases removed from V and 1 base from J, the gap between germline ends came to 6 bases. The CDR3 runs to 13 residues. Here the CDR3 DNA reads TGTGCCAGCAGTGTGACAGGCACAGATACGCAGTATTTT. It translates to CASSVTGTDTQYF.

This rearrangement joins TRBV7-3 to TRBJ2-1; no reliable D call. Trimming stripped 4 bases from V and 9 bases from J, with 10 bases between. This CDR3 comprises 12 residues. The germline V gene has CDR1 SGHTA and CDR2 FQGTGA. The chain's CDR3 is CASSSWGTEQFF. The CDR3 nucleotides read TGTGCCAGCAGCTCCTGGGGTACTGAGCAGTTCTTC.

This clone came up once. CDR3: CASSAAGGYTGELFF. CDR3 coding DNA: TGTGCCAGTAGTGCGGCAGGGGGTTACACCGGGGAGCTGTTTTTT. The chain employs TRBV19 and TRBJ2-2; 7 bases are a match to TRBD1. V dropped 5 bases and J dropped 3; count of bases not matched to a gene: 6. Germline V gene lookup returns CDR1 LNHDA and CDR2 SQIVND (reference sequence). The CDR3 covers 15 residues.

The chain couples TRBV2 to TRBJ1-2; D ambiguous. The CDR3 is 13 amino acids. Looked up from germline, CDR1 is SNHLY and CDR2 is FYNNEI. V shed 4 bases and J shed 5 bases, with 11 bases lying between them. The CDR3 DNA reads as TGTGCCAGCAGTGGGGAGGATGTATATGGCTACACCTTC. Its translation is CASSGEDVYGYTF.

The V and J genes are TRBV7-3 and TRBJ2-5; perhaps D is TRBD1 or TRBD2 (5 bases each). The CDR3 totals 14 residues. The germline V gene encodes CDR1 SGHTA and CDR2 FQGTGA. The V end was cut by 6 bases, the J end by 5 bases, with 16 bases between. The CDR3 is CASSITPGRETQYF. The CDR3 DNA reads TGTGCCAGCAGTATAACCCCGGGGCGCGAGACCCAGTACTTC.

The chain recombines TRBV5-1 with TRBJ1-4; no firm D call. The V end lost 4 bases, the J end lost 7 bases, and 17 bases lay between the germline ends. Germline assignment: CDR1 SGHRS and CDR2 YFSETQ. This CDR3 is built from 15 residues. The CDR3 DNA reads TGCGCCAGCAGCCGGCAGCCGATCAGCGGTGAAAAACTGTTTTTT. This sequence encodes CASSRQPISGEKLFF.

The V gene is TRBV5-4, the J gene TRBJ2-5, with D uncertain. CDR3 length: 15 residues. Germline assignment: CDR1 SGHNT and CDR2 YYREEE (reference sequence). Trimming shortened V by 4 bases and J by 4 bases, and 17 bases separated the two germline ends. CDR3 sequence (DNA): TGTGCCAGCAGCCTCCGTGTGGGCGGTGGAGAGACCCAGTACTTC. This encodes CASSLRVGGGETQYF.

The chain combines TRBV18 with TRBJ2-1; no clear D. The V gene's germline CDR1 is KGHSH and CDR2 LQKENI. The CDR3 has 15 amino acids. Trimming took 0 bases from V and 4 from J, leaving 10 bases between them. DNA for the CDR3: TGTGCCAGCTCACCACCGGGAACGCCTTACAATGAGCAGTTCTTC. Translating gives CASSPPGTPYNEQFF.

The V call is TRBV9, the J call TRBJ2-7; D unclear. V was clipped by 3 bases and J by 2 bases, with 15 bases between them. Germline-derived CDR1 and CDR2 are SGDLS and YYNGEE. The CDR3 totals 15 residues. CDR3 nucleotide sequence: TGTGCCAGCAGCGCCCCCCCCCATGGGGCCTACGAGCAGTACTTC. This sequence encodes CASSAPPHGAYEQYF.

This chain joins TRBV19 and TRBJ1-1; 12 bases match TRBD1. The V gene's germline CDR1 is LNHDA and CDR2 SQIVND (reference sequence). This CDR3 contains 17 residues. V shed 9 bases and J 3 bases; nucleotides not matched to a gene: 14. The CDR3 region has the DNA TGTGCCAGCTGGGACAGGGGGCGCCCCGGGGTTCACACTGAAGCTTTCTTT. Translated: CASWDRGRPGVHTEAFF.

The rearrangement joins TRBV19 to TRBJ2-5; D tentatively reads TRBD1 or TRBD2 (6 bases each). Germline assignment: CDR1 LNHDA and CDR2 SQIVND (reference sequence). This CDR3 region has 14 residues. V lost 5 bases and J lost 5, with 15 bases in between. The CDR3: CASSPLEGGETQYF. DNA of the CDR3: TGTGCCAGTAGTCCTCTTGAGGGGGGCGAGACCCAGTACTTC.

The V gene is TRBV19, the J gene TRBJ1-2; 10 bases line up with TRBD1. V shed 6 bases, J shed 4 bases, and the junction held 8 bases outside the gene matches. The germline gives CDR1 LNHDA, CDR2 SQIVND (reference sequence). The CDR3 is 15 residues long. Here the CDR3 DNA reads TGTGCCAGTAGCGCCACCCGGGACAGGGGCTATGGCTACACCTTC. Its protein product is CASSATRDRGYGYTF.

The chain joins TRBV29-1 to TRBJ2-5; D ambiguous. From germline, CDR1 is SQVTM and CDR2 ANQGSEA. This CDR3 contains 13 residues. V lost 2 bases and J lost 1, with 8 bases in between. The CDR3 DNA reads TGCAGCGTTGAATCTCGGGCCCAAGAGACCCAGTACTTC. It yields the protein CSVESRAQETQYF.

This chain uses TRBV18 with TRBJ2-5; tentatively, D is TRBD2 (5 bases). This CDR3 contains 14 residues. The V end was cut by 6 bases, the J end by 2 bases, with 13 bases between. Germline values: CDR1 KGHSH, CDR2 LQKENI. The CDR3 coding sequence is TGTGCCAGCTCGTCGGGTAGACTACAAGAGACCCAGTACTTC. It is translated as CASSSGRLQETQYF.

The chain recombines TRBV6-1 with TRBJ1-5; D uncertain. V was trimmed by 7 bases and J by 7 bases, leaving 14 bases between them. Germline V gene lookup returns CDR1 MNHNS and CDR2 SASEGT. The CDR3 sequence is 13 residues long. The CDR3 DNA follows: TGTGCCAGCATCCCGGACCCACGGCAGCCCCAGCATTTT. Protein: CASIPDPRQPQHF.

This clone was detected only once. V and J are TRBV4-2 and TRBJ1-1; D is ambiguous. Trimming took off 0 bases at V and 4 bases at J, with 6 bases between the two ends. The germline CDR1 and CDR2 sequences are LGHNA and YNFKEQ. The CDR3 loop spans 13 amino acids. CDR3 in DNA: TGTGCCAGCAGCCAAGAGGGAGGCACTGAAGCTTTCTTT. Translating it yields CASSQEGGTEAFF.